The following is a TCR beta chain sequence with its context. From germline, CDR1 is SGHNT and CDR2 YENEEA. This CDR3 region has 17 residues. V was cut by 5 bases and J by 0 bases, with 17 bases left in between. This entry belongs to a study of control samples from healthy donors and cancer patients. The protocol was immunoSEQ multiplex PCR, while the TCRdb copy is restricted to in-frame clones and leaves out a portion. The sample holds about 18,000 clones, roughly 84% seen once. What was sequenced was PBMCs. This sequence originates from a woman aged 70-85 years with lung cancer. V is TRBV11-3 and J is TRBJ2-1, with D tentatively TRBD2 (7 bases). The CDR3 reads CASSPGGVRSSYNEQFF. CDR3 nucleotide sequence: TGTGCCAGCAGCCCGGGGGGCGTCCGCAGCTCCTACAATGAGCAGTTCTTC. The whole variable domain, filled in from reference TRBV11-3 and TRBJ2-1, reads EAGVVQSPRYKIIEKKQPVAFWCNPISGHNTLYWYLQNLGQGPELLIRYENEEAVDDSQLPKDRFSAERLKGVDSTLKIQPAELGDSAVYLCASSPGGVRSSYNEQFFGPGTRLTVL.